The 17 T cell receptor beta chains listed next were all sequenced from one sample in a study of T cells in Graves' hyperthyroidism and ophthalmopathy. Using RNA transcripts as the source, TCR beta CDR3 regions were amplified. HTBI primers were the set used in a first-round RT-PCR of the TCR CDR3. From the multiplex PCR reads, TCRdb called clonotypes with MiXCR, one entry per CDR3 protein. The table shows roughly 380,000 distinct CDR3 sequences, with roughly an eighth occurring only once. Material: blood. These receptors all stem from a woman between 18 and 30 years old with Graves' hyperthyroidism.

This clonotype was observed a few times. The rearrangement uses TRBV10-3 and TRBJ2-3, with TRBD2 as a possible D gene (7 bases). V was trimmed by 10 bases and J by 5 bases, leaving 19 bases between them. The CDR3 is 14 amino acids. The germline CDR1 and CDR2 sequences are ENHRY and SYGVKD. The CDR3 DNA follows: TGTGCCACCGGGGAGGGGGGCCCTGGAGATACGCAGTATTTT. It specifies CATGEGGPGDTQYF.

This clonotype has more than one count but fewer than ten. This chain joins TRBV27 and TRBJ1-5, with 8 bases lining up with TRBD1. Unmatched junction bases numbered 7, after V lost 4 bases and J lost 2 bases. The CDR3 covers 16 residues. From germline, CDR1 is MNHEY and CDR2 SMNVEV (reference sequence). In nucleotides, the CDR3 is TGTGCCAGCAGTTCCTCAGGGGGCAGGGGCAATCAGCCCCAGCATTTT. Encoded protein: CASSSSGGRGNQPQHF.

This clonotype was detected many times. This chain joins TRBV28 and TRBJ2-1; TRBD2 aligns across 10 bases. CDR3 length equals 15 residues. Germline V gene lookup returns CDR1 MDHEN and CDR2 SYDVKM. The ends lost 9 bases at V and 4 bases at J; junction bases unmatched: 9. The CDR3 nucleotides read TGTGCCAGTATTCCAGCGGGACTAGCGTACAATGAGCAGTTCTTC. Protein: CASIPAGLAYNEQFF.

This clonotype was recorded many times. The CDR3 sequence is CASSISTAAITEQFF. DNA for the CDR3: TGTGCCAGTAGTATATCTACGGCCGCGATAACTGAGCAGTTCTTC. The rearrangement uses TRBV19 and TRBJ2-1; D uncertain. CDR1 and CDR2 from the germline V gene are LNHDA and SQIVND (reference sequence). With 2 bases removed from V and 9 bases from J, the gap between germline ends came to 17 bases. The CDR3 sequence is 15 residues long.

The rearrangement joins TRBV4-1 to TRBJ2-1; D may be TRBD2 (5 bases). V gave up 0 bases and J gave up 2 bases, with 14 bases separating them. This CDR3 is built from 17 residues. CDR1 and CDR2 from the germline V gene are MGHRA and YSYEKL. This CDR3 is CASSQDPPGFPYNEQFF. CDR3 DNA: TGCGCCAGCAGCCAAGATCCCCCGGGGTTCCCCTACAATGAGCAGTTCTTC.

To note about this clonotype: This clone may be a read error of a much larger clone one base away. This chain uses TRBV14 with TRBJ2-3; unclear D gene. The CDR3 runs to 14 residues. V was clipped by 6 bases and J by 2 bases, with 12 bases between them. Germline-derived CDR1 and CDR2 are SGHDN and FVKESK. As DNA, the CDR3 is TGTGCCAGCAGAAGGCTAGTGGACACAGATACGCAGTATTTT. Its protein is CASRRLVDTDTQYF.

Note on this clonotype: Since a much larger clone is just one base distant, this may be a read error. The chain recombines TRBV7-2 with TRBJ2-1, with D perhaps matching TRBD1 (6 bases). CDR1 is SGHTA and CDR2 is FQGNSA in the germline V gene. CDR3 length: 15 amino acids. V was shortened by 1 base and J by 4 bases, with 11 bases between the two germline ends. The CDR3: CASSLGGGRYNEQFF. The CDR3 bases are TGTGCCAGCAGCTTAGGTGGGGGCCGGTACAATGAGCAGTTCTTC.

At least ten counts were recorded for this clonotype. This chain connects TRBV6-1 to TRBJ2-3; 12 bases line up with TRBD2. CDR3 size: 20 residues. Per germline, CDR1 MNHNS and CDR2 SASEGT. The V gene end was trimmed by 1 base and the J gene end by 0 bases; junction bases not matched to a gene: 11. This CDR3 is CASSEVGVYLAGGSTDTQYF. The CDR3 region has the DNA TGTGCCAGCAGTGAAGTGGGGGTTTACCTAGCGGGAGGGAGCACAGATACGCAGTATTTT.

The chain links TRBV14 to TRBJ2-2, with D possibly being TRBD2 (5 bases). Germline-derived CDR1 and CDR2 are SGHDN and FVKESK. The length of the CDR3 is 16 residues. V was clipped by 0 bases and J by 1 base, with 9 bases between them. The CDR3 reads CASSQERVRNTGELFF. The CDR3 nucleotides read TGTGCCAGCAGCCAAGAGAGGGTCCGGAACACCGGGGAGCTGTTTTTT.

This clonotype has a count of ten or more. V and J are TRBV5-6 and TRBJ2-7; D is possibly TRBD2 (5 bases). V was cut by 2 bases and J by 6 bases, with 12 bases left in between. CDR1 is SGHDT and CDR2 is YYEEEE in the germline V gene. The CDR3 runs to 13 residues. The CDR3 here is CASSFLVRAEQYF. CDR3 DNA sequence: TGTGCCAGCAGCTTTCTAGTGCGGGCCGAGCAGTACTTC.

The genes are TRBV5-1 and TRBJ2-7; 14 bases agree with TRBD2. The CDR3 totals 19 residues. The germline V gene has CDR1 SGHRS and CDR2 YFSETQ. Trimming removed 3 bases from V and 3 bases from J; junction bases left unmatched: 14. CDR3 nucleotides: TGCGCCAGCAGCTCTGCACGACGAGGACTAGCGGGAGGAAACTACGAGCAGTACTTC. It encodes CASSSARRGLAGGNYEQYF.

This clonotype was recorded many times. V gene TRBV5-6 combines with J gene TRBJ1-5, with D maybe TRBD1 (5 bases). This CDR3 has 16 residues. V gave up 6 bases and J gave up 0 bases, with 16 bases separating them. Germline assignment: CDR1 SGHDT and CDR2 YYEEEE. CDR3 bases: TGTGCCAGCACCCTACAGGAGCACGATAGCAATCAGCCCCAGCATTTT. It codes for CASTLQEHDSNQPQHF.

This clonotype was picked up a small number of times. The chain is built from TRBV19 and TRBJ1-2; TRBD1 is a possible D gene (6 bases). The germline CDR1 and CDR2 sequences are LNHDA and SQIVND (reference sequence). The CDR3 is 14 amino acids. Trimming took 3 bases from V and 2 from J, leaving 10 bases between them. The CDR3 loop reads CASSMGTLNYGYTF. DNA of the CDR3: TGTGCCAGTAGTATGGGGACACTCAACTATGGCTACACCTTC. Full variable domain (rest looked up from reference TRBV19 and TRBJ1-2): DGGITQSPKYLFRKEGQNVTLSCEQNLNHDAMYWYRQDPGQGLRLIYYSQIVNDFQKGDIAEGYSVSREKKESFPLTVTSAQKNPTAFYLCASSMGTLNYGYTFGSGTRLTVV.

This sequence joins TRBV5-6 and TRBJ2-7; D is undetermined. The CDR3 is made up of 13 amino acids. From germline, CDR1 is SGHDT and CDR2 YYEEEE. Deletions cut 7 bases from V and 5 bases from J, with 16 bases between. CDR3 DNA: TGTGCCAGCCAATGGGGTAGACTGAACGAGCAGTACTTC. This sequence encodes CASQWGRLNEQYF.

This clonotype has at least ten counts. The rearrangement uses TRBV30 and TRBJ2-7, with TRBD1 matching 9 bases. The ends lost 4 bases at V and 6 bases at J; junction bases unmatched: 4. The CDR3 has 12 residues. Germline-derived CDR1 and CDR2 are GTSNPN and SVGIG (reference sequence). The CDR3 loop reads CAWTHRGPEQYF. The CDR3, as DNA: TGTGCCTGGACCCACAGGGGGCCCGAGCAGTACTTC.

The chain uses TRBV12-3 or TRBV12-4 and TRBJ2-1, with TRBD2 matching over 8 bases. The CDR3 is 15 residues long. The trim removed 10 bases at V and 3 bases at J, leaving 11 bases unmatched. CDR3 DNA: TGTGCCATCAGCCGGCTAGCGGGCAACTACAATGAGCAGTTCTTC. This codes for CAISRLAGNYNEQFF.

This clonotype was seen a handful of times. The rearrangement uses TRBV30 and TRBJ1-1; 10 bases align to TRBD1. CDR1 is GTSNPN and CDR2 is SVGIG in the germline V gene (reference sequence). This CDR3 comprises 13 residues. The trim removed 8 bases at V and 5 bases at J, leaving 8 bases unmatched. CDR3 sequence reads: CAADRGRGTEAFF. Written as DNA, the CDR3 is TGTGCCGCCGACAGGGGGCGAGGAACTGAAGCTTTCTTT.